The 20 T cell receptor beta chains below were found in one sample sequenced in a study of T cell responses to AZD1222 COVID-19 vaccine. Sequenced by immunoSEQ multiplex PCR; TCRdb stores in-frame clones only, minus some. The sample has 120,000 or so clones; just over 90% are singletons. The starting material was peripheral blood, obtained on day 0 of AZD1222 vaccination. The receptor source for this set is an adult in good health.

The chain carries TRBV7-8 and TRBJ2-1; D gene ambiguous. V shed 3 bases and J shed 0 bases, with 9 bases lying between them. The germline V gene encodes CDR1 SGHVS and CDR2 FQNEAQ. The CDR3 totals 15 residues. CDR3 residues: CASSFGVSSYNEQFF. The CDR3 bases are TGTGCCAGCAGCTTCGGAGTGAGCTCCTACAATGAGCAGTTCTTC.

Concerning this clone itself: Within the sample, other DNA sequences also encode this same CDR3. The V call is TRBV19, the J call TRBJ1-1; weak D call: TRBD1 (5 bases). V dropped 3 bases and J dropped 3 bases, with 11 bases sitting between them. CDR3 length: 14 amino acids. Germline V gene data show CDR1 as LNHDA and CDR2 as SQIVND (reference sequence). The DNA for the CDR3 is TGTGCCAGTAGTATTTGGGGCCTGGACACTGAAGCTTTCTTT. Translated: CASSIWGLDTEAFF.

The chain is built from TRBV12-3 or TRBV12-4 and TRBJ2-3, with D hard to call. This CDR3 contains 12 residues. Trimming stripped 2 bases from V and 5 bases from J, with 5 bases between. The CDR3: CASSLMGDTQYF. CDR3 sequence (DNA): TGTGCCAGCAGTTTAATGGGAGATACGCAGTATTTT.

The CDR3 sequence is CASSLAQVVGEQFF. The CDR3 DNA reads TGCGCCAGCAGCTTGGCCCAAGTTGTGGGCGAGCAGTTCTTC. The chain couples TRBV5-1 to TRBJ2-1, with unresolved D. The germline V and J ends were trimmed by 0 bases and 10 bases, with 14 bases remaining between them. The germline CDR1 and CDR2 sequences are SGHRS and YFSETQ. CDR3 length: 14 residues. The full variable domain, rest sourced from reference TRBV5-1 and TRBJ2-1, is KAGVTQTPRYLIKTRGQQVTLSCSPISGHRSVSWYQQTPGQGLQFLFEYFSETQRNKGNFPGRFSGRQFSNSRSEMNVSTLELGDSALYLCASSLAQVVGEQFFGPGTRLTVL.

CDR3 protein: CASSLGLPAYEQYF. The DNA of the CDR3 is TGTGCCAGCAGCCTGGGACTCCCAGCCTACGAGCAGTACTTC. This rearrangement joins TRBV7-2 to TRBJ2-7, with D perhaps matching TRBD2 (6 bases). The CDR3 is made up of 14 amino acids. Germline V gives CDR1 SGHTA, CDR2 FQGNSA. Trimming removed 5 bases at V and 2 bases at J, with 13 bases between. Variable domain in full (rest from reference TRBV7-2 and TRBJ2-7): GAGVSQSPSNKVTEKGKDVELRCDPISGHTALYWYRQSLGQGLEFLIYFQGNSAPDKSGLPSDRFSAERTGGSVSTLTIQRTQQEDSAVYLCASSLGLPAYEQYFGPGTRLTVT.

The rearrangement uses TRBV6-1 and TRBJ2-3; 8 bases line up with TRBD1. Germline CDR1 reads MNHNS; CDR2 reads SASEGT. This CDR3 is built from 16 residues. The ends lost 1 base at V and 3 bases at J; junction bases unmatched: 6. The CDR3 DNA reads as TGTGCCAGCAGTGAAGTCCCGGACAGGGTGACAGATACGCAGTATTTT. Protein product: CASSEVPDRVTDTQYF.

This clone came up once. The CDR3, as DNA: TGTGCCAGCAGCCATAGCGCGGGAGGCCTCAATGAGCAGTTCTTC. Protein: CASSHSAGGLNEQFF. V and J are TRBV3-1 (or the pseudogene TRBV3-2) and TRBJ2-1; 8 bases align to TRBD2. CDR3 length: 15 amino acids. Germline V gene lookup returns CDR1 LGHDT and CDR2 YNNKEL (reference sequence). V lost 3 bases, J lost 6 bases, and 7 bases stayed unmatched.

This clone occurred once. The CDR3 is CASSFMGEQFF. DNA of the CDR3: TGTGCCAGCAGTTTTATGGGTGAGCAGTTCTTC. The chain employs TRBV12-3 or TRBV12-4 and TRBJ2-1; D unresolved. The CDR3 covers 11 residues. V lost 3 bases to trimming and J lost 9 bases, with 6 bases between them.

The V gene is TRBV11-2, the J gene TRBJ2-5; 9 bases are a match to TRBD1. J gave up 3 bases and V 5 bases, and 4 bases lay outside the gene matches. The CDR3 consists of 14 residues. Germline V lookup: CDR1 SGHAT, CDR2 FQNNGV. The CDR3 loop is CASSPRDREETQYF. The CDR3 DNA is TGTGCCAGCAGCCCCCGGGACAGGGAAGAGACCCAGTACTTC.

V and J are TRBV5-4 and TRBJ2-7, with TRBD1 matching 9 bases. Germline V gene lookup returns CDR1 SGHNT and CDR2 YYREEE (reference sequence). V shed 2 bases and J 3 bases; nucleotides not matched to a gene: 6. The CDR3 has 15 residues. The CDR3 coding sequence is TGTGCCAGCAGCTTAGGGGGGACAGGGAGCTACGAGCAGTACTTC. Its protein is CASSLGGTGSYEQYF. Drawing the rest from reference TRBV5-4 and TRBJ2-7, the complete variable domain is ETGVTQSPTHLIKTRGQQVTLRCSSQSGHNTVSWYQQALGQGPQFIFQYYREEENGRGNFPPRFSGLQFPNYSSELNVNALELDDSALYLCASSLGGTGSYEQYFGPGTRLTVT.

This rearrangement joins TRBV5-1 to TRBJ2-6, with 7 bases aligning to TRBD2. Unmatched junction bases numbered 7, after V lost 4 bases and J lost 0 bases. Germline V CDR1 and CDR2: SGHRS, YFSETQ. The CDR3 is 17 residues long. CDR3 sequence reads: CASSVRGSYSGANVLTF. The CDR3 region has the DNA TGCGCCAGCAGCGTACGCGGGAGTTACTCTGGGGCCAACGTCCTGACTTTC.

This clone turned up a few times. J is TRBJ2-7 and V is TRBV7-9; D perhaps matches TRBD2 (6 bases). Germline CDR1 reads SEHNR; CDR2 reads FQNEAQ (reference sequence). This CDR3 region has 14 residues. Trimming took 2 bases from V and 0 from J, leaving 8 bases between them. CDR3 bases: TGTGCCAGCAGCTTACTGGGGGGCTCCTACGAGCAGTACTTC. It encodes CASSLLGGSYEQYF.

The chain uses TRBV10-2 and TRBJ2-1; the D gene is possibly TRBD2 (6 bases). This CDR3 spans 15 amino acids. Germline values: CDR1 WSHSY, CDR2 SAAADI. V was clipped by 6 bases and J by 7 bases, with 19 bases between them. The CDR3 loop reads CASRRSGGARNEQFF. Here the CDR3 DNA reads TGCGCCAGCAGACGGTCTGGAGGGGCGCGAAATGAGCAGTTCTTC.

The chain carries TRBV5-4 and TRBJ2-5; TRBD2 matches 7 bases. Germline CDR1 and CDR2: SGHNT and YYREEE (reference sequence). This CDR3 spans 17 amino acids. Trimming cost V 0 bases and J 1 base; bases outside gene matches: 9. This CDR3 reads CASSLVGLAESQETQYF. CDR3 sequence (DNA): TGTGCCAGCAGCTTGGTCGGGCTAGCGGAGAGCCAAGAGACCCAGTACTTC.

The chain joins TRBV7-9 to TRBJ2-7, with TRBD1 identical over 10 bases. Germline loops: CDR1 SEHNR, CDR2 FQNEAQ (reference sequence). CDR3 length: 14 amino acids. V lost 4 bases to trimming and J lost 3 bases; unmatched junction nucleotides: 3. The CDR3 spells CASSSDRGDYEQYF. The CDR3 DNA reads as TGTGCCAGCAGCTCGGACAGGGGGGACTACGAGCAGTACTTC.

The V call is TRBV7-6, the J call TRBJ2-3; D is ambiguous. V gave up 5 bases and J gave up 2 bases, with 11 bases separating them. CDR1 and CDR2 (germline): SGHVS, FNYEAQ. The CDR3 sequence is 14 residues long. This CDR3 is CASSQTSTTDTQYF. The CDR3 DNA reads as TGTGCCAGCAGCCAAACCTCCACCACAGATACGCAGTATTTT.

The gene calls are TRBV7-9 and TRBJ1-6; D is undetermined. The germline gives CDR1 SEHNR, CDR2 FQNEAQ (reference sequence). The CDR3 contains 13 residues. V lost 0 bases, J lost 9 bases, and 6 bases lay in between. CDR3 region: CASSLAEGSPLHF. The CDR3 bases are TGTGCCAGCAGCTTAGCGGAGGGTTCACCCCTCCACTTT.

This rearrangement joins TRBV11-3 to TRBJ2-7, with a tentative D call TRBD2 (5 bases). CDR3 size: 13 residues. CDR1 SGHNT and CDR2 YENEEA come from the germline V gene. V gave up 2 bases and J gave up 3 bases, with 8 bases separating them. In DNA, the CDR3 is TGTGCCAGCAGCTTATTTGAGGGCTACGAGCAGTACTTC. This encodes CASSLFEGYEQYF.

This sequence joins TRBV29-1 and TRBJ2-5; 7 bases line up with TRBD2. The CDR3 totals 13 residues. Per the germline V gene, CDR1 is SQVTM and CDR2 is ANQGSEA. J lost 7 bases, V lost 0 bases, and 5 bases had no gene match. The CDR3 region is CSVEERLAGTQYF. Written as DNA, the CDR3 is TGCAGCGTTGAAGAAAGACTAGCCGGGACCCAGTACTTC.

This chain connects TRBV5-1 to TRBJ2-5; TRBD2 agrees at 11 bases. In germline, CDR1 is SGHRS, CDR2 YFSETQ. J was trimmed by 3 bases and V by 4 bases; bases with no gene match: 5. The CDR3 is made up of 15 amino acids. The CDR3 nucleotides read TGCGCCAGCAGCCTAGGGACTAGCGGAAAAGAGACCCAGTACTTC. Translated: CASSLGTSGKETQYF. The complete variable domain, with remaining parts taken from reference TRBV5-1 and TRBJ2-5, reads KAGVTQTPRYLIKTRGQQVTLSCSPISGHRSVSWYQQTPGQGLQFLFEYFSETQRNKGNFPGRFSGRQFSNSRSEMNVSTLELGDSALYLCASSLGTSGKETQYFGPGTRLLVL.